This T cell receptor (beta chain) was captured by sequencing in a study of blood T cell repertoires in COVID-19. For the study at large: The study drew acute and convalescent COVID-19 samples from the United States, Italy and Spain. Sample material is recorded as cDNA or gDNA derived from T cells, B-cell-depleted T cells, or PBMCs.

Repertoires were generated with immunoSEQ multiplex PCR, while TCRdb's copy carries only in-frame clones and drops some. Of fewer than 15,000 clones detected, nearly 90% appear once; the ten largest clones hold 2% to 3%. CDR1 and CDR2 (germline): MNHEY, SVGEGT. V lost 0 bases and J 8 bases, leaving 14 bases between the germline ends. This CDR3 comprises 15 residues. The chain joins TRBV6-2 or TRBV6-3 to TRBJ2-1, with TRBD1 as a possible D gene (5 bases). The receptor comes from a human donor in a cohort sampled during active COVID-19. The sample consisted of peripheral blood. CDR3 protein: CASSYSRQGWDEQFF. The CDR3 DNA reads TGTGCCAGCAGTTACTCCCGGCAGGGATGGGATGAGCAGTTCTTC.